The source of this T cell receptor (beta chain) is a study of shared clonotypes between healthy human individuals. Turning to the study itself: Per donor, three plates held CD4 naive cells, three held CD4 memory, two held CD8 naive and one held CD8 memory.

Findings and limits, study-wide: The sole specimen, blood, was sampled, and tissue repertoires likely differ. Donors were few, which limited the genetic and exposure-history diversity represented. In the sorted subsets, rarefaction showed sequencing was incomplete despite large depth.

The CDR3 covers 13 residues. The V gene lost 3 bases and the J gene lost 2 bases, with 7 bases spanning the gap. Germline assignment: CDR1 LGHNT and CDR2 FRNRAP. About this clone itself: Antigen unknown.

The method was immunoSEQ multiplex PCR; TCRdb's version includes in-frame clones alone and lacks a portion of them. The table has millions of clones, less than 95% seen once. The naive CD8 fraction comprised CD45RO-negative cells positively selected for CCR7 and excluded terminally differentiated effector memory CD45RA+ cells. This sequence originates from a man between 18 and 29 years old in good health. V usage is TRBV12-5 and J usage is TRBJ1-2; weak D call: TRBD1 (6 bases). Sample: naive CD8+ T cells sorted from blood. The CDR3 nucleotides read TGTGCTAGTGGTTTAGGGGGGAACTATGGCTACACCTTC. This encodes CASGLGGNYGYTF.